This T cell receptor (beta chain) is drawn from a study of shared clonotypes between healthy human individuals. Turning to the study itself: There were three CD4 naive, three CD4 memory, two CD8 naive and one CD8 memory plates per donor.

The sample holds one count of this clone. Its antigen remains unidentified. TCRdb keeps only in-frame clones here, not all; method: immunoSEQ multiplex PCR. The sample records over a million clones, about 75% being singletons. Memory CD4+ cells were the fraction left after CD45RA+ naive selection. Findings and limits, study-wide: Naive subsets generally exceeded memory subsets in estimated richness. Shared across a few donors were around 5% of the naive CD4 clonotypes.

The J segment lost 7 bases and the V segment lost 6 bases, leaving 8 bases of the junction unmatched. Germline V lookup: CDR1 MDHEN, CDR2 SYDVKM. This CDR3 has 14 amino acids. The gene calls are TRBV28 and TRBJ1-4; 7 bases are a match to TRBD1. Sequenced sample: memory CD4+ T cells sorted from blood. Subset specified: CD45RA-negative fraction. This sequence was found in a man between 18 and 35 years old in good health. The CDR3 spells CASSQGGAGEKLFF. The CDR3 bases are TGTGCCAGCAGCCAAGGGGGCGCGGGTGAAAAACTGTTTTTT. Full variable domain (missing parts from reference TRBV28 and TRBJ1-4): DVKVTQSSRYLVKRTGEKVFLECVQDMDHENMFWYRQDPGLGLRLIYFSYDVKMKEKGDIPEGYSVSREKKERFSLILESASTNQTSMYLCASSQGGAGEKLFFGSGTQLSVL.